The 12 T cell receptor beta chains presented below share a single source sample, sequenced in a study of blood T cell repertoires in COVID-19. Libraries were prepared by immunoSEQ multiplex PCR; TCRdb keeps only in-frame clonotypes and omits some of them. The data show 200,000 to 300,000 clones, around 86% seen once. Sequencing used PBMCs or T cells enriched from blood (not recorded which). These receptors originate from a man aged 40-55 years who had recovered from COVID-19.

The chain has TRBV28 and TRBJ2-1, with 10 bases identical to TRBD2. The V segment lost 2 bases and the J segment 9 bases; nucleotides outside the gene matches: 4. The CDR3 has 14 amino acids. Germline CDR1 MDHEN, CDR2 SYDVKM. The CDR3 loop is CASSLVLAGVEQFF. For the CDR3, the DNA is TGTGCCAGCAGTTTAGTTCTAGCGGGAGTTGAGCAGTTCTTC. Filled out from reference TRBV28 and TRBJ2-1, the complete variable domain reads DVKVTQSSRYLVKRTGEKVFLECVQDMDHENMFWYRQDPGLGLRLIYFSYDVKMKEKGDIPEGYSVSREKKERFSLILESASTNQTSMYLCASSLVLAGVEQFFGPGTRLTVL.

This clone was observed a single time. The chain uses TRBV24-1 and TRBJ2-3; 11 nucleotides align to TRBD2. This CDR3 has 17 amino acids. Germline CDR1 and CDR2: KGHDR and SFDVKD. With 0 bases clipped from V and 2 bases from J, the junction kept 3 bases outside the gene matches. The CDR3 DNA reads as TGTGCCACCAGTGATTTGGGACTAGCGGGTCTCACAGATACGCAGTATTTT. This encodes CATSDLGLAGLTDTQYF.

The V gene is TRBV19, the J gene TRBJ2-5, with D possibly being TRBD2 (5 bases). Germline V CDR1 and CDR2: LNHDA, SQIVND (reference sequence). V was clipped by 4 bases and J by 8 bases, with 20 bases between them. The CDR3 covers 15 residues. The CDR3 loop reads CASSNREEVGSTQYF. As DNA, the CDR3 is TGTGCCAGTAGTAATCGAGAGGAGGTGGGAAGTACCCAGTACTTC. Combining the CDR3 with reference TRBV19 and TRBJ2-5 gives the whole variable domain DGGITQSPKYLFRKEGQNVTLSCEQNLNHDAMYWYRQDPGQGLRLIYYSQIVNDFQKGDIAEGYSVSREKKESFPLTVTSAQKNPTAFYLCASSNREEVGSTQYFGPGTRLLVL.

The rearrangement joins TRBV5-1 to TRBJ2-5, with D possibly TRBD2 on 5 matching bases. Germline V gene data show CDR1 as SGHRS and CDR2 as YFSETQ. The CDR3 runs 14 residues. With 5 bases removed from V and 2 bases from J, the gap between germline ends came to 13 bases. The CDR3 region has the DNA TGCGCCAGCAGATGGACTCAAATGCAAGAGACCCAGTACTTC. Its translation is CASRWTQMQETQYF.

This clone was observed a single time. This chain joins TRBV27 and TRBJ2-1, with 7 bases matching TRBD1. This CDR3 has 15 residues. In germline, CDR1 is MNHEY, CDR2 SMNVEV (reference sequence). Trimming cost V 6 bases and J 1 base; bases outside gene matches: 6. In DNA form, the CDR3 reads TGTGCCAGCAGCCCCAGACAGGGATCCTACAATGAGCAGTTCTTC. Translating gives CASSPRQGSYNEQFF.

CDR3 nucleotide sequence: TGTGCCAGCAGCGTAGTCGGTGAGCTCCTTCCGAATTCACCCCTCCACTTT. As protein: CASSVVGELLPNSPLHF. The chain links TRBV9 to TRBJ1-6; no reliable D call. Germline V gives CDR1 SGDLS, CDR2 YYNGEE. V dropped 0 bases and J dropped 7 bases, with 17 bases sitting between them. The CDR3 spans 17 residues.

J is TRBJ1-1 and V is TRBV14; D ambiguous. Germline values: CDR1 SGHDN, CDR2 FVKESK. The CDR3 runs 17 residues. V was clipped by 6 bases and J by 1 base, with 21 bases between them. CDR3 protein: CASSPFAGRQENTEAFF. CDR3 DNA: TGTGCCAGCAGTCCATTCGCAGGCCGGCAAGAGAACACTGAAGCTTTCTTT.

The rearrangement uses TRBV19 and TRBJ1-1; 10 nucleotides match TRBD1. The V segment lost 6 bases and the J segment 6 bases; nucleotides outside the gene matches: 10. This CDR3 has 15 residues. Germline V lookup: CDR1 LNHDA, CDR2 SQIVND (reference sequence). The CDR3 reads CASRRQGAPFPEAFF. As DNA, the CDR3 is TGTGCCAGTAGAAGACAGGGGGCGCCTTTCCCTGAAGCTTTCTTT.

This sequence joins TRBV30 and TRBJ1-4; no clear D gene. The V gene's germline CDR1 is GTSNPN and CDR2 SVGIG (reference sequence). This CDR3 is 13 amino acids long. Trimming removed 2 bases at V and 7 bases at J, with 11 bases between. The CDR3 here is CAWSLGSGEKLFF. DNA for the CDR3: TGTGCCTGGAGTCTAGGAAGCGGTGAAAAACTGTTTTTT.

J is TRBJ1-5 and V is TRBV19, with D possibly being TRBD1 (6 bases). Germline lookup yields CDR1 LNHDA and CDR2 SQIVND (reference sequence). The CDR3 is made up of 14 amino acids. Between the trimmed V and J ends, which lost 1 base and 7 bases, there was a span of 11 bases. The CDR3 spells CASSIGGGRQPQHF. The CDR3 region has the DNA TGTGCCAGTAGTATAGGGGGGGGCCGACAGCCCCAGCATTTT.

This clone was seen only a few times. The genes are TRBV7-9 and TRBJ1-2; D gene uncertain. V lost 5 bases, J lost 8 bases, and 24 bases lay in between. The CDR3 is 16 amino acids. Germline V gene lookup returns CDR1 SEHNR and CDR2 FQNEAQ (reference sequence). CDR3 loop: CASSPSEYGGPGGYTF. Written as DNA, the CDR3 is TGTGCCAGCAGCCCCTCTGAGTACGGAGGGCCGGGGGGCTACACCTTC.

This rearrangement joins TRBV9 to TRBJ2-3, with D tentatively TRBD2 (6 bases). This CDR3 has 14 residues. Germline V gives CDR1 SGDLS, CDR2 YYNGEE. V gave up 4 bases and J gave up 3 bases, with 12 bases separating them. The CDR3: CASSPGTATDTQYF. CDR3 coding DNA: TGTGCCAGCAGCCCGGGGACTGCTACAGATACGCAGTATTTT. Using reference TRBV9 and TRBJ2-3 for the parts outside the CDR3, the full variable domain is DSGVTQTPKHLITATGQRVTLRCSPRSGDLSVYWYQQSLDQGLQFLIQYYNGEERAKGNILERFSAQQFPDLHSELNLSSLELGDSALYFCASSPGTATDTQYFGPGTRLTVL.